The present T cell receptor (beta chain) was sequenced within a study of shared clonotypes between healthy human individuals. Here immunoSEQ multiplex PCR was the method, and the copy in TCRdb shows in-frame clones only, minus some. The repertoire holds roughly 2.5 million clones, with just over 90% as singletons. This CDR3 is built from 17 residues. V dropped 0 bases and J dropped 2 bases, with 17 bases sitting between them. The sample taken for sequencing was naive CD4+ T cells sorted from blood. Described subset: CD45RA+ positively selected. The rearrangement joins TRBV23-1 to TRBJ2-7; D gene unclear. TRBV23-1 is an ORF, and what it does is uncertain. The sequence derives from a man between 18 and 29 years old in good health. The CDR3, as DNA: TGCGCCAGCAGTCAATCACCCCGGGTAGCAACGGCCTACGAGCAGTACTTC. It codes for CASSQSPRVATAYEQYF.